This T cell receptor beta chain was identified in a study of glioma-infiltrating T cells after dendritic cell vaccination. Whole-study context: Patients had newly diagnosed or recurrent glioblastoma and received dendritic cell vaccines. Dendritic cells derived from monocytes and pulsed with autologous tumor lysate formed the vaccine.

Produced via immunoSEQ multiplex PCR; TCRdb's table is partial and in-frame only. The data contain 98,000 or so clones, approximately 80% of them singletons. The V gene end was trimmed by 7 bases and the J gene end by 4 bases; junction bases not matched to a gene: 4. This CDR3 comprises 13 residues. Germline lookup yields CDR1 SNHLY and CDR2 FYNNEI. Time point: after dendritic cell vaccination, including at tumor progression/relapse. Before vaccination, two weeks after the third vaccination, and at progression, PBMC were collected. The source of this sequence is a human donor with glioblastoma. Sequenced here: blood, sampled after dendritic cell vaccination. The chain employs TRBV2 and TRBJ1-5; 7 positions agree with TRBD1. CDR3 DNA sequence: TGTGCCAGCAAGGGGACAGAAAATCAGCCCCAGCATTTT. Translation gives CASKGTENQPQHF.